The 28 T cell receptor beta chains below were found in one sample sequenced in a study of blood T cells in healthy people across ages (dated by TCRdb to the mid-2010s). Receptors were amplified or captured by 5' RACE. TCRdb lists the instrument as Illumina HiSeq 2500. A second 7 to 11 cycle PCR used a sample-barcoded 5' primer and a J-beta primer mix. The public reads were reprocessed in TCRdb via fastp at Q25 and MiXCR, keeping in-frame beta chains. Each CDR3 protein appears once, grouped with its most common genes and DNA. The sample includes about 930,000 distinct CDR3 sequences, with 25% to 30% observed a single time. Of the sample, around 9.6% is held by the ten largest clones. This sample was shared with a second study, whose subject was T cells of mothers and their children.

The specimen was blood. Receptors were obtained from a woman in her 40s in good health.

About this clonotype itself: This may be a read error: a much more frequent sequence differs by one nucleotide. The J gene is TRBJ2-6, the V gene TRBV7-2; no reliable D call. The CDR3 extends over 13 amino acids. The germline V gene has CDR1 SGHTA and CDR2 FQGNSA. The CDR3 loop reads CASSLMQTDVRTF. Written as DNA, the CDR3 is TGTGCCAGCAGCTTAATGCAGACTGACGTCCGGACTTTC.

The DNA for the CDR3 is TGCGCCAGCAGCTCCCTTATGGGGGCGGGAAACATTCAGTACTTC. Its translation is CASSSLMGAGNIQYF. The genes are TRBV5-1 and TRBJ2-4; maybe TRBD1 (6 bases). The V gene's germline CDR1 is SGHRS and CDR2 YFSETQ. The CDR3 consists of 15 residues. With 3 bases removed from V and 6 bases from J, the gap between germline ends came to 16 bases.

The DNA of the CDR3 is TGTGCCAGCAGGCTAGGGACAGCCCAGCCCCAGCATTTT. Translated: CASRLGTAQPQHF. The chain recombines TRBV12-3 or TRBV12-4 with TRBJ1-5, with 7 bases aligning to TRBD1. V lost 6 bases to trimming and J lost 7 bases; unmatched junction nucleotides: 6. CDR3 length: 13 residues.

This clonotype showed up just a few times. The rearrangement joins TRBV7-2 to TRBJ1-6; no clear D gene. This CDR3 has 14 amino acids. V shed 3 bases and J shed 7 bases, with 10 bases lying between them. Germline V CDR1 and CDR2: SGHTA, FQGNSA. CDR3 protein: CASSFSRGNSPLHF. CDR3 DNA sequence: TGTGCCAGCAGCTTTTCCCGTGGCAATTCACCCCTCCACTTT. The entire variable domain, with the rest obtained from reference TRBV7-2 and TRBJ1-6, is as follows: GAGVSQSPSNKVTEKGKDVELRCDPISGHTALYWYRQSLGQGLEFLIYFQGNSAPDKSGLPSDRFSAERTGGSVSTLTIQRTQQEDSAVYLCASSFSRGNSPLHFGNGTRLTVT.

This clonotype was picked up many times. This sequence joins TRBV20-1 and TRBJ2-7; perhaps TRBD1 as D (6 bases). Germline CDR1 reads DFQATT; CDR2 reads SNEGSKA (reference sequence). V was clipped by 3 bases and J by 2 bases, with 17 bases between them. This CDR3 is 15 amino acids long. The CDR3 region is CSASYRLQGPYEQYF. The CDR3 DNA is TGCAGTGCTAGTTATCGGTTACAGGGTCCCTACGAGCAGTACTTC.

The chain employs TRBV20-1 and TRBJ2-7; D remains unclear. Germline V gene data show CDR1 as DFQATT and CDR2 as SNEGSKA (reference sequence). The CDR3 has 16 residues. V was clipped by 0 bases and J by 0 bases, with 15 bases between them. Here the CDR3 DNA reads TGCAGTGCTAGAGAGCCGGGCGGCAGGAGCTCCTACGAGCAGTACTTC. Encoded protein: CSAREPGGRSSYEQYF.

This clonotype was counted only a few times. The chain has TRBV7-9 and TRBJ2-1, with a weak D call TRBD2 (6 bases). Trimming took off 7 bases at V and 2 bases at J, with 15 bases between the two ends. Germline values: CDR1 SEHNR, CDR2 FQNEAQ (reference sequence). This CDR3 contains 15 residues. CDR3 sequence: CASTPWGETYNEQFF. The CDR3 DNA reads TGTGCCAGCACCCCGTGGGGGGAAACCTACAATGAGCAGTTCTTC.

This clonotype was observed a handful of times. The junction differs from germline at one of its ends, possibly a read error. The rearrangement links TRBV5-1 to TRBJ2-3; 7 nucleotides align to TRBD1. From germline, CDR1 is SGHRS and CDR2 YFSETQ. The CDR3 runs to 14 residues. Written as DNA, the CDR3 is TGCGCCAGCTACCGGGACAGTGAGACAGATACACAGTATTTT. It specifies CASYRDSETDTQYF.

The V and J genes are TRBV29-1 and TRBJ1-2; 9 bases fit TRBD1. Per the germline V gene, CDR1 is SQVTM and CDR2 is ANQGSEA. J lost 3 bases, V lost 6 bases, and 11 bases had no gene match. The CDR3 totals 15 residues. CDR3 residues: CSVQGTGRFDYGYTF. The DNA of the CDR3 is TGCAGCGTCCAAGGGACAGGGAGATTTGACTATGGCTACACCTTC.

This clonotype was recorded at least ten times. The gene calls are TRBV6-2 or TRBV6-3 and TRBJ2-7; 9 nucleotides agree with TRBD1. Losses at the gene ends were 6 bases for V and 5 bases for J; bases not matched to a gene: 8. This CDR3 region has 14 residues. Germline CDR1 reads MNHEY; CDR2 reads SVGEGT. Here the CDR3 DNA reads TGTGCCAGCAGGACAGGGGGTTCGAAAAACGAGCAGTACTTC. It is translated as CASRTGGSKNEQYF.

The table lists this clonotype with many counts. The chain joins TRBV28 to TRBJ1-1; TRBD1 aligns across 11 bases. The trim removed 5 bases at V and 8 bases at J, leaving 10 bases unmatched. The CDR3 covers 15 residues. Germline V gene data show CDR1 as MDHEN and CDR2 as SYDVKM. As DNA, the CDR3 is TGTGCCAGCAGTCCGGACAGGGGGCGCGAAAGGGAAGCTTTCTTT. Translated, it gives CASSPDRGREREAFF.

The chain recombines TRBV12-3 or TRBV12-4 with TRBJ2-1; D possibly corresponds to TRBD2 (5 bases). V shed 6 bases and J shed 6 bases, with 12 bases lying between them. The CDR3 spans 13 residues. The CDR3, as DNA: TGTGCCAGCAGATGGACTGCGAGCAATGAGCAGTTCTTC. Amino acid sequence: CASRWTASNEQFF.

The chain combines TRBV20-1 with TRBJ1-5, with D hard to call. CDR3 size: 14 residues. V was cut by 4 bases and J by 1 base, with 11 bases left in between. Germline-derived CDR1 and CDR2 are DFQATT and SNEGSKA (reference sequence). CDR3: CSATPAPSNQPQHF. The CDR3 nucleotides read TGCAGTGCTACCCCAGCCCCGAGCAATCAGCCCCAGCATTTT.

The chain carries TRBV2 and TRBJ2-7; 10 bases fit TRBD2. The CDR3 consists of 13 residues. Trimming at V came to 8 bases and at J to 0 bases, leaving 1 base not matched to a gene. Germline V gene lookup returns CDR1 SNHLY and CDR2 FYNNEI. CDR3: CASERGGSYEQYF. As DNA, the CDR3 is TGTGCCAGCGAGCGGGGGGGCTCCTACGAGCAGTACTTC. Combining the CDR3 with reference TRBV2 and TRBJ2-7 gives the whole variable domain EPEVTQTPSHQVTQMGQEVILRCVPISNHLYFYWYRQILGQKVEFLVSFYNNEISEKSEIFDDQFSVERPDGSNFTLKIRSTKLEDSAMYFCASERGGSYEQYFGPGTRLTVT.

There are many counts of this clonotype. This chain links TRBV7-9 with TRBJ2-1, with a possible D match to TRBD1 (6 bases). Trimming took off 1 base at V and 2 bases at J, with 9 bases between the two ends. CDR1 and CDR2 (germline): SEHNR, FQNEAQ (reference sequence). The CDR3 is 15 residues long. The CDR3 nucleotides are TGTGCCAGCAGCTTAGTGGGGACACCCTACAATGAGCAGTTCTTC. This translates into CASSLVGTPYNEQFF.

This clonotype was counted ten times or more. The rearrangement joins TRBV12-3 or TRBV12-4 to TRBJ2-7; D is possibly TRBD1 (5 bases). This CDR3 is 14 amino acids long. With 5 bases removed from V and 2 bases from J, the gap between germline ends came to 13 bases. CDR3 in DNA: TGTGCCAGCAGTCCGGACACCGTTACCTACGAGCAGTACTTC. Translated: CASSPDTVTYEQYF.

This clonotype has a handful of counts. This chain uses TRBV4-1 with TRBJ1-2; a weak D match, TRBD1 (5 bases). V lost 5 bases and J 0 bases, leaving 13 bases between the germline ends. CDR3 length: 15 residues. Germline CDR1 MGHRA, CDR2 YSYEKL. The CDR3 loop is CASSSRQIANYGYTF. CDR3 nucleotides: TGCGCCAGCAGCTCCCGACAGATAGCTAACTATGGCTACACCTTC.

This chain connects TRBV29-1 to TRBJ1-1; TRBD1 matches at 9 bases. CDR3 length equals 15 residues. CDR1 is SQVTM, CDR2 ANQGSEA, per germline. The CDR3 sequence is CGAKDKQGASTEAFF. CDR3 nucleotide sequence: TGCGGCGCAAAAGACAAACAGGGGGCGAGCACTGAAGCTTTCTTT.

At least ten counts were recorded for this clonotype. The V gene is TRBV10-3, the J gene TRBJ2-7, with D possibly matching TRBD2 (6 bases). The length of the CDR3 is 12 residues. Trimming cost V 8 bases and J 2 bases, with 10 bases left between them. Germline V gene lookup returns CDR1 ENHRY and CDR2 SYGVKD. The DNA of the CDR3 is TGTGCCATCCGGGGGAGCCCCTACGAGCAGTACTTC. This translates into CAIRGSPYEQYF.

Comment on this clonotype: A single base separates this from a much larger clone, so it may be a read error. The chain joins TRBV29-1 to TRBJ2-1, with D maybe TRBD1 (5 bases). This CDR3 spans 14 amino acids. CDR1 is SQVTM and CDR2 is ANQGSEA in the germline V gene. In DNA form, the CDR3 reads TGCGGCGTCAGTCAGGGCAGCTCCTACAATGAGCAGTTCTTC. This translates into CGVSQGSSYNEQFF.

CDR3 sequence: CASSLAQLYEQYF. The DNA for the CDR3 is TGTGCCAGCAGCTTAGCGCAACTGTACGAGCAGTACTTC. The chain couples TRBV11-1 to TRBJ2-7; D unclear. CDR1 and CDR2 from the germline V gene are SGHAT and FQDESV (reference sequence). CDR3 size: 13 residues. V lost 0 bases, J lost 4 bases, and 7 bases lay in between.

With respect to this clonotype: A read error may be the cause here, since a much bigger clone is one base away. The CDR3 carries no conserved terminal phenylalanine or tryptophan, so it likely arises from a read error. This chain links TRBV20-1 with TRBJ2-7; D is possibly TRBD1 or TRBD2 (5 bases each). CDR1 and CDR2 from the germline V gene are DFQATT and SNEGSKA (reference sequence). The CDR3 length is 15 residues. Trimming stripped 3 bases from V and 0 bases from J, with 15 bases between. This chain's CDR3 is CSASGHAGSSYEQYC. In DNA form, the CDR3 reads TGCAGTGCTAGTGGGCACGCAGGGAGCTCCTACGAGCAGTACTGC.

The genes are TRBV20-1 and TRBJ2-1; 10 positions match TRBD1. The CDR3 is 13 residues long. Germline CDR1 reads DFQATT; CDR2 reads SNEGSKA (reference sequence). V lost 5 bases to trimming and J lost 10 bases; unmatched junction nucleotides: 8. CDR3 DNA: TGCAGTGCTGGGGGACAGGGGACCTACGAGCAGTTCTTC. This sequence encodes CSAGGQGTYEQFF.

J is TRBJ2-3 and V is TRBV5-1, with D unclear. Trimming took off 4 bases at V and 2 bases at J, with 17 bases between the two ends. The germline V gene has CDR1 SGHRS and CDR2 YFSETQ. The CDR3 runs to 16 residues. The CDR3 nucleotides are TGCGCCAGCAGCCGCCGGCTGTCGGAGATCACAGATACGCAGTATTTT. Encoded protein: CASSRRLSEITDTQYF.

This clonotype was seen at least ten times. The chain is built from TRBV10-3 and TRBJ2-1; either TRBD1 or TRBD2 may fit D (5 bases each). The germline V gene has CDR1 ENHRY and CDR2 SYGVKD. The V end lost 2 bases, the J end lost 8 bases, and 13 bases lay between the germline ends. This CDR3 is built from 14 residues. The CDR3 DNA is TGTGCCATCAGTGAGGTGGGGACCCCAGATGAGCAGTTCTTC. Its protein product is CAISEVGTPDEQFF.

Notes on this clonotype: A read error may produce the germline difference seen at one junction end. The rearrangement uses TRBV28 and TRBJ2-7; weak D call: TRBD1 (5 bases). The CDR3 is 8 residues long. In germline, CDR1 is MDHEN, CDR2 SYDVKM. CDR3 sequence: CRVHEQYF. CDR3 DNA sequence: TGCAGGGTACACGAGCAGTACTTC.

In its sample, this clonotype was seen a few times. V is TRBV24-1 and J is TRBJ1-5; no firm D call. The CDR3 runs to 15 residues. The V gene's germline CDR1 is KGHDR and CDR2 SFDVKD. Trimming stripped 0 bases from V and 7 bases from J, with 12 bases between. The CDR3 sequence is CATSDLQDFAQPQHF. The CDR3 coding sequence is TGTGCCACCAGTGATTTGCAAGATTTCGCACAGCCCCAGCATTTT.

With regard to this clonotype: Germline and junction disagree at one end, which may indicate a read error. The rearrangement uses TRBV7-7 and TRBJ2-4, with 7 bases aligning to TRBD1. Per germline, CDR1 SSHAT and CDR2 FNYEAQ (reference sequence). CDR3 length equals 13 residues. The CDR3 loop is CASSQGQNNEQYF. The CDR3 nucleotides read TGTGCTAGCAGCCAGGGACAGAACAATGAGCAGTACTTC.